This T cell receptor (beta chain) was identified in a study of neurological immune-mediated disorders. Findings and caveats of the study: HTLV-1-associated myelopathy had the most TCR clonal expansion, while multiple sclerosis had the least, a level that fell below healthy controls.

The team produced cDNA through 5'RACE using 10-nucleotide random UMIs. TCRdb re-called the 5' RACE reads with MiXCR, one entry per CDR3 protein. The sample gives nearly 60,000 distinct CDR3 sequences, approximately 3.5% of which show up once; around 3.1% is in the top ten. This clonotype was recorded at least ten times. The antigen is undetermined. The sequencing input was PBMCs. The clonotype comes from a woman aged 25 to 39 with multiple sclerosis.

The CDR3 is CASSSWTSGCGELFF. The CDR3 DNA is TGTGCCAGCAGCTCGTGGACTAGCGGGTGTGGGGAGCTGTTTTTT. This chain links TRBV13 with TRBJ2-2; 11 nucleotides align to TRBD2. Per germline, CDR1 PRHDT and CDR2 FYEKMQ (reference sequence). The CDR3 totals 15 residues. V lost 4 bases to trimming and J lost 8 bases; unmatched junction nucleotides: 6. The variable domain in full, completed from reference TRBV13 and TRBJ2-2, reads AAGVIQSPRHLIKEKRETATLKCYPIPRHDTVYWYQQGPGQDPQFLISFYEKMQSDKGSIPDRFSAQQFSDYHSELNMSSLELGDSALYFCASSSWTSGCGELFFGEGSRLTVL.